The 15 T cell receptor beta chains given below trace back to one sample, sequenced in a study of shared clonotypes between healthy human individuals (TCRdb year 2020). The library was built by means of the immunoSEQ multiplex PCR assay. TCRdb carries this immuneACCESS record with in-frame sequences only. Its versions omit some clonotypes, under half of them owing to an unresolved V gene in the studies checked, with the rest unexplained. This sample gives 550,000 to 800,000 clones in total; about 90% of them show up just once. The ten largest clonotypes hold 34% of the sample. The sample taken for sequencing was memory CD8+ T cells from PBMCs. The cell subset or site label on this specimen signifies: CD45RO+ cells pooled with CCR7-negative TemRA cells. These receptors were taken from a man between 18 and 29 years old in good health. Some clones in this sample may be carry-over from other donors' samples.

In its sample, this clone was seen once. V gene TRBV6-5 combines with J gene TRBJ2-7; D might be TRBD2 (5 bases). With 2 bases removed from V and 3 bases from J, the gap between germline ends came to 11 bases. CDR3 length: 14 residues. Germline V lookup: CDR1 MNHEY, CDR2 SVGAGI. CDR3 loop: CASSYERVVYEQYF. The CDR3 nucleotides are TGTGCCAGCAGTTACGAGAGGGTTGTCTACGAGCAGTACTTC.

The genes are TRBV6-5 and TRBJ1-3; TRBD1 agrees at 8 bases. Per the germline V gene, CDR1 is MNHEY and CDR2 is SVGAGI. The CDR3 loop spans 15 amino acids. The junction had 6 bases not matched to a gene; V was cut back by 7 bases and J by 1 base. Here the CDR3 DNA reads TGTGCCAGCACCCAGGGGGACAGGTCTGGAAACACCATATATTTT. Amino acid sequence: CASTQGDRSGNTIYF.

The chain uses TRBV7-9 and TRBJ2-3; TRBD2 might be the D (5 bases). In germline, CDR1 is SEHNR, CDR2 FQNEAQ (reference sequence). The CDR3 spans 18 residues. V lost 1 base to trimming and J lost 0 bases, with 17 bases between them. The DNA for the CDR3 is TGTGCCAGCAGCTTAGTTTACGTGGGTAGCGCCAGCACAGATACGCAGTATTTT. Translation gives CASSLVYVGSASTDTQYF.

As to this clone: This sample includes further DNA sequences coding for the same CDR3. The chain couples TRBV9 to TRBJ2-7; 7 bases align to TRBD2. J was trimmed by 6 bases and V by 0 bases; bases with no gene match: 3. Germline V gene sequence: CDR1 SGDLS, CDR2 YYNGEE. The CDR3 is made up of 13 amino acids. CDR3: CASSVGVAGEQYF. CDR3 bases: TGTGCCAGCAGCGTAGGAGTAGCGGGCGAGCAGTACTTC.

The rearrangement links TRBV27 to TRBJ2-5; 7 positions agree with TRBD2. CDR1 MNHEY and CDR2 SMNVEV come from the germline V gene (reference sequence). Losses at the gene ends were 4 bases for V and 7 bases for J; bases not matched to a gene: 12. This CDR3 region has 15 residues. CDR3 in amino acids: CASSSPRAGVGTQYF. The CDR3 coding sequence is TGTGCCAGCAGTTCCCCGAGGGCGGGAGTAGGGACCCAGTACTTC.

The rearrangement joins TRBV27 to TRBJ2-5; the match to TRBD1 covers 7 bases. The ends lost 5 bases at V and 6 bases at J; junction bases unmatched: 12. Per germline, CDR1 MNHEY and CDR2 SMNVEV (reference sequence). The CDR3 covers 15 residues. In DNA form, the CDR3 reads TGTGCCAGCAGTCCCTTAAAGGGGGCGCGAAAGACCCAGTACTTC. It yields the protein CASSPLKGARKTQYF.

The J gene is TRBJ2-3, the V gene TRBV2, with TRBD2 as a possible D gene (5 bases). The germline V gene has CDR1 SNHLY and CDR2 FYNNEI. CDR3 length: 14 residues. Between the trimmed V and J ends, which lost 3 bases and 5 bases, there was a span of 12 bases. The CDR3 region has the DNA TGTGCCAGCAGTGATACCGGGAATGGAGATACGCAGTATTTT. Protein: CASSDTGNGDTQYF.

The chain employs TRBV5-6 and TRBJ1-2; TRBD1 matches at 7 bases. This CDR3 is 15 amino acids long. The ends lost 5 bases at V and 3 bases at J; junction bases unmatched: 10. CDR1 is SGHDT, CDR2 YYEEEE, per germline. CDR3 in amino acids: CASRGTATAYYGYTF. CDR3 in DNA: TGTGCCAGCAGAGGGACAGCGACAGCCTACTATGGCTACACCTTC.

This sequence joins TRBV4-1 and TRBJ2-5, with D possibly being TRBD1 (5 bases). V dropped 2 bases and J dropped 5 bases, with 9 bases sitting between them. From germline, CDR1 is MGHRA and CDR2 YSYEKL. The CDR3 is made up of 13 amino acids. The CDR3 DNA sequence: TGCGCCAGCAGCCAACAGGGTCCTGAGACCCAGTACTTC. Its translation: CASSQQGPETQYF.

In this sample, this clone turned up once. The V call is TRBV5-1, the J call TRBJ2-7; D call uncertain. V lost 2 bases to trimming and J lost 6 bases, with 15 bases between them. The length of the CDR3 is 14 residues. CDR1 is SGHRS, CDR2 YFSETQ, per germline. The CDR3 DNA sequence: TGCGCCAGCAGCTTCACCCGGGCCTCTCTCGAGCAGTACTTC. This encodes CASSFTRASLEQYF.

The chain has TRBV29-1 and TRBJ1-1; TRBD1 matches at 8 bases. The length of the CDR3 is 14 residues. The junction had 8 bases not matched to a gene; V was cut back by 3 bases and J by 5 bases. Germline V gene data show CDR1 as SQVTM and CDR2 as ANQGSEA. In DNA form, the CDR3 reads TGCAGCGTTGAGGGGGACAGGAGGGGTACTGAAGCTTTCTTT. It is translated as CSVEGDRRGTEAFF.

In nucleotides, the CDR3 is TGTGCCTGGAGTGTCCCCAGCGAAGGGTGGTCTGGCTACACCTTC. Its translation is CAWSVPSEGWSGYTF. V usage is TRBV30 and J usage is TRBJ1-2; D not certain. Germline V gene sequence: CDR1 GTSNPN, CDR2 SVGIG (reference sequence). CDR3 length: 15 residues. V was shortened by 0 bases and J by 7 bases, with 18 bases between the two germline ends.

The chain combines TRBV19 with TRBJ1-2; a possible D gene is TRBD1 (5 bases). This CDR3 spans 14 amino acids. V lost 6 bases and J 5 bases, leaving 16 bases between the germline ends. CDR1 is LNHDA, CDR2 SQIVND, per germline (reference sequence). Here the CDR3 reads CASRPGLLKYGYTF. Written as DNA, the CDR3 is TGTGCCAGTAGACCGGGACTGCTTAAGTATGGCTACACCTTC.

This clone was counted once. The genes are TRBV13 and TRBJ2-2; a weak D match, TRBD2 (5 bases). The CDR3 is 17 amino acids. The V and J ends lost 0 bases and 4 bases respectively, with 15 bases between them. CDR1 is PRHDT, CDR2 FYEKMQ, per germline (reference sequence). DNA of the CDR3: TGTGCCAGCAGCTTAGGCCGTCGGACTCGACCCACCGGGGAGCTGTTTTTT. Translated, it gives CASSLGRRTRPTGELFF.

This rearrangement joins TRBV30 to TRBJ2-3, with D possibly being TRBD2 (6 bases). The V end was cut by 2 bases, the J end by 4 bases, with 13 bases between. Germline CDR1 and CDR2: GTSNPN and SVGIG (reference sequence). The CDR3 sequence is 14 residues long. The chain's CDR3 is CAWSPGAAPDTQYF. CDR3 sequence (DNA): TGTGCCTGGAGTCCGGGAGCGGCCCCAGATACGCAGTATTTT.